The 24 T cell receptor beta chains reported below all come from one sample, sequenced in a study of CD8 T cells in ankylosing spondylitis. A single record per CDR3 protein comes from TCRdb applying MiXCR to the 5' RACE reads. The sample gives approximately 150,000 distinct CDR3 sequences, more than 40% of which show up once; roughly 15% is in the top ten. Sequenced material: synovial fluid, either unsorted or a sorted T cell fraction (not recorded which). These receptors were obtained from a male donor with ankylosing spondylitis.

This clonotype has only one observation. In nucleotides, the CDR3 is TGTGCCAGCAGCTTAATAGGTACAGCTTACGAAAAACTGTTTTTT. Its protein product is CASSLIGTAYEKLFF. The rearrangement joins TRBV7-9 to TRBJ1-4; D ambiguous. V lost 2 bases to trimming and J lost 8 bases, with 15 bases between them. The CDR3 has 15 amino acids. In germline, CDR1 is SEHNR, CDR2 FQNEAQ (reference sequence). The variable domain in full, completed from reference TRBV7-9 and TRBJ1-4, reads DTGVSQNPRHKITKRGQNVTFRCDPISEHNRLYWYRQTLGQGPEFLTYFQNEAQLEKSRLLSDRFSAERPKGSFSTLEIQRTEQGDSAMYLCASSLIGTAYEKLFFGSGTQLSVL.

The CDR3 here is CSASLTSRSRHNEQFF. The CDR3 nucleotides read TGCAGTGCTAGCTTGACTAGCCGGAGCCGCCACAATGAGCAGTTCTTC. The genes are TRBV20-1 and TRBJ2-1; TRBD2 matches at 7 bases. The V gene's germline CDR1 is DFQATT and CDR2 SNEGSKA (reference sequence). The junction had 13 bases not matched to a gene; V was cut back by 3 bases and J by 5 bases. The CDR3 consists of 16 residues.

The rearrangement uses TRBV6-2 or TRBV6-3 and TRBJ2-7, with 16 bases lining up with TRBD2. The V and J ends lost 5 bases and 2 bases, in that order; junction bases with no gene match: 12. The CDR3 covers 19 residues. Germline lookup yields CDR1 MNHEY and CDR2 SVGEGT. CDR3 in DNA: TGTGCCAGCAGTCACGTCCCGGGACTAGCGGGAGGGACGCCCTACGAGCAGTACTTC. As protein: CASSHVPGLAGGTPYEQYF.

The table lists this clonotype with a few counts. The gene calls are TRBV7-9 and TRBJ2-4, with 8 bases aligning to TRBD2. Germline CDR1 SEHNR, CDR2 FQNEAQ (reference sequence). The CDR3 is 15 residues long. V lost 5 bases to trimming and J lost 4 bases; unmatched junction nucleotides: 7. The CDR3 region has the DNA TGTGCCAGCAGCCAACCGGGACTAGAAAAAAACATTCAGTACTTC. This sequence encodes CASSQPGLEKNIQYF.

This clonotype was detected a few times. This chain joins TRBV10-3 and TRBJ2-7; D unclear. Germline CDR1 and CDR2: ENHRY and SYGVKD. This CDR3 has 11 amino acids. The ends were cut back, 4 bases at V and 3 bases at J, with 4 bases in the middle. CDR3 loop: CAISANYEQYF. In DNA form, the CDR3 reads TGTGCCATCAGTGCCAACTACGAGCAGTACTTC.

This clonotype was seen ten or more times. The V gene is TRBV12-3 or TRBV12-4, the J gene TRBJ1-1; the D is unclear. V was shortened by 3 bases and J by 1 base, with 9 bases between the two germline ends. The CDR3 runs to 14 residues. The CDR3 DNA follows: TGTGCCAGCAGTTTCATCAACCGGAACACTGAAGCTTTCTTT. It translates to CASSFINRNTEAFF.

The genes are TRBV15 and TRBJ2-2, with 11 nucleotides matching TRBD2. In germline, CDR1 is LNHNV, CDR2 YYDKDF (reference sequence). CDR3 length: 16 residues. V dropped 1 base and J dropped 6; count of bases not matched to a gene: 4. In nucleotides, the CDR3 is TGTGCCACCAGCAGAGTTAGCGGGAGGGCCTCCGGGGAGCTGTTTTTT. As protein: CATSRVSGRASGELFF. Filled out from reference TRBV15 and TRBJ2-2, the complete variable domain reads DAMVIQNPRYQVTQFGKPVTLSCSQTLNHNVMYWYQQKSSQAPKLLFHYYDKDFNNEADTPDNFQSRRPNTSFCFLDIRSPGLGDTAMYLCATSRVSGRASGELFFGEGSRLTVL.

This rearrangement joins TRBV11-1 to TRBJ2-3, with 7 bases matching TRBD2. This CDR3 is built from 19 residues. Trimming cost V 0 bases and J 2 bases; bases outside gene matches: 14. Germline V gene sequence: CDR1 SGHAT, CDR2 FQDESV (reference sequence). The DNA of the CDR3 is TGTGCCAGCAGCTTAGCGCGGGGATTGGCGGGGGACTACACAGATACGCAGTATTTT. Its protein is CASSLARGLAGDYTDTQYF.

The chain links TRBV4-1 to TRBJ2-6; D gene unclear. The CDR3 spans 16 residues. The germline CDR1 and CDR2 sequences are MGHRA and YSYEKL. Trimming removed 5 bases at V and 1 base at J, with 12 bases between. The CDR3 sequence is CASSGMTMSGANVLTF. CDR3 coding DNA: TGCGCCAGCAGCGGGATGACCATGTCTGGGGCCAACGTCCTGACTTTC.

This clonotype was detected only a few times. V usage is TRBV6-1 and J usage is TRBJ2-7; D unresolved. The V gene's germline CDR1 is MNHNS and CDR2 SASEGT. The CDR3 runs to 13 residues. Trimming pared 3 bases from V and 2 bases from J, leaving 8 bases between. The CDR3 sequence is CASSDGETYEQYF. The CDR3 DNA reads TGTGCCAGCAGTGATGGCGAAACCTACGAGCAGTACTTC.

This clonotype was observed a few times. The CDR3 DNA sequence: TGTGCCAGCAGCTCGGGACTAGCGGGAGGTTATGAGCAGTTCTTC. This gives the protein CASSSGLAGGYEQFF. The chain couples TRBV3-1 to TRBJ2-1; 15 bases agree with TRBD2. Unmatched junction bases numbered 4, after V lost 5 bases and J lost 8 bases. The CDR3 contains 15 residues. CDR1 LGHDT and CDR2 YNNKEL come from the germline V gene (reference sequence).

The chain couples TRBV29-1 to TRBJ2-1; no clear D gene. Germline lookup yields CDR1 SQVTM and CDR2 ANQGSEA. V dropped 6 bases and J dropped 9 bases, with 9 bases sitting between them. There are 10 residues in the CDR3. The CDR3 sequence: CSVEATEQFF. Written as DNA, the CDR3 is TGCAGCGTCGAGGCGACTGAGCAGTTCTTC.

The chain joins TRBV10-3 to TRBJ2-7; perhaps TRBD1 as D (6 bases). Deletions cut 0 bases from V and 10 bases from J, with 19 bases between. The CDR3 runs to 15 residues. Germline lookup yields CDR1 ENHRY and CDR2 SYGVKD. Here the CDR3 DNA reads TGTGCCATCAGTGAGTCGTGGGGGCATCATTGGAATCAGTACTTC. Translated: CAISESWGHHWNQYF.

The rearrangement links TRBV12-3 or TRBV12-4 to TRBJ2-7; D may be TRBD2 (5 bases). V was clipped by 3 bases and J by 5 bases, with 20 bases between them. The CDR3 has 16 residues. CDR3 loop: CASSFPFRLAFHEQYF. As DNA, the CDR3 is TGTGCCAGCAGTTTTCCTTTTCGGCTAGCTTTCCACGAGCAGTACTTC.

This chain links TRBV7-4 with TRBJ2-5; possible D gene TRBD2, 6 bases. V lost 8 bases and J lost 1, with 17 bases in between. The CDR3 extends over 15 amino acids. In germline, CDR1 is SGHVT, CDR2 SQSDAQ. CDR3 coding DNA: TGTGCCAGCCACCTTGTTAGCGGCCTCCAAGAGACCCAGTACTTC. This gives the protein CASHLVSGLQETQYF.

The chain combines TRBV5-1 with TRBJ2-2, with TRBD1 as a possible D gene (5 bases). The CDR3 covers 13 residues. Trimming took off 4 bases at V and 7 bases at J, with 11 bases between the two ends. Germline CDR1 reads SGHRS; CDR2 reads YFSETQ. CDR3 residues: CASSPNQGGELFF. The CDR3 coding sequence is TGCGCCAGCAGCCCCAATCAGGGCGGGGAGCTGTTTTTT.

The chain is built from TRBV10-3 and TRBJ1-2; D is ambiguous. CDR3 length: 14 residues. With 4 bases removed from V and 0 bases from J, the gap between germline ends came to 9 bases. CDR1 and CDR2 from the germline V gene are ENHRY and SYGVKD. CDR3 sequence reads: CAISVDFPNYGYTF. DNA for the CDR3: TGTGCCATCAGTGTAGACTTCCCTAACTATGGCTACACCTTC.

The chain links TRBV5-6 to TRBJ2-3; TRBD2 matches 11 bases. This CDR3 contains 16 residues. Germline values: CDR1 SGHDT, CDR2 YYEEEE. V lost 5 bases to trimming and J lost 2 bases; unmatched junction nucleotides: 7. CDR3 sequence reads: CASRANSGGVTDTQYF. CDR3 coding DNA: TGTGCCAGCAGAGCGAATAGCGGGGGGGTCACAGATACGCAGTATTTT.

The CDR3 DNA reads as TGCGCCAGCAGCTTGTACGGGGTTAACACTGAAGCTTTCTTT. It yields the protein CASSLYGVNTEAFF. This chain uses TRBV5-1 with TRBJ1-1; D unresolved. The CDR3 loop spans 14 amino acids. Trimming took off 1 base at V and 2 bases at J, with 9 bases between the two ends. Germline lookup yields CDR1 SGHRS and CDR2 YFSETQ. The complete variable domain, with remaining parts taken from reference TRBV5-1 and TRBJ1-1, reads KAGVTQTPRYLIKTRGQQVTLSCSPISGHRSVSWYQQTPGQGLQFLFEYFSETQRNKGNFPGRFSGRQFSNSRSEMNVSTLELGDSALYLCASSLYGVNTEAFFGQGTRLTVV.

The rearrangement links TRBV5-1 to TRBJ1-5; 7 bases align to TRBD1. CDR3 length: 14 residues. The junction had 9 bases not matched to a gene; V was cut back by 3 bases and J by 9 bases. CDR1 and CDR2 from the germline V gene are SGHRS and YFSETQ. CDR3 loop: CASSSRTGDGPQHF. The CDR3 DNA follows: TGCGCCAGCAGCTCCCGGACAGGAGACGGGCCCCAGCATTTT.

This chain links TRBV25-1 with TRBJ2-1, with D tentatively TRBD2 (7 bases). The CDR3 contains 12 residues. V lost 7 bases to trimming and J lost 7 bases, with 11 bases between them. Germline CDR1 reads MGHDK; CDR2 reads SYGVNS. CDR3 residues: CASTEGGNEQFF. CDR3 coding DNA: TGTGCCAGCACCGAGGGGGGGAATGAGCAGTTCTTC.

Notes on this clonotype: The junction shows a germline mismatch at one end, possibly a read error. Here the CDR3 DNA reads TGTGCCAGCAGCTTAGCGCCACACCGAGAGAATCCGCCCCAGCATTTT. Residues: CASSLAPHRENPPQHF. The chain uses TRBV7-8 and TRBJ1-5, with D unclear. Germline V gene sequence: CDR1 SGHVS, CDR2 FQNEAQ. This CDR3 is built from 16 residues.

The J gene is TRBJ1-2, the V gene TRBV7-2; 8 nucleotides match TRBD1. Unmatched junction bases numbered 1, after V lost 4 bases and J lost 3 bases. CDR1 is SGHTA and CDR2 is FQGNSA in the germline V gene. The length of the CDR3 is 13 residues. CDR3 amino acids: CASSSTGDYGYTF. CDR3 DNA sequence: TGTGCCAGCAGCTCGACAGGGGACTATGGCTACACCTTC.

This clonotype was picked up one time. This sequence joins TRBV12-3 or TRBV12-4 and TRBJ2-3; 7 bases fit TRBD1. CDR3 length: 17 amino acids. The V segment lost 0 bases and the J segment 2 bases; nucleotides outside the gene matches: 8. CDR3 protein: CASSLAGQEPNTDTQYF. The CDR3 DNA reads TGTGCCAGCAGTTTAGCTGGACAGGAGCCAAACACAGATACGCAGTATTTT.